This TCR beta chain was profiled in a study of Graves' ophthalmopathy and Graves' hyperthyroidism. The overall study: Pretreatment peripheral blood was obtained at initial diagnosis. The study, taken as a whole, reports: Ophthalmopathy cases were distinguished from stable hyperthyroidism by a 13-signature model, reaching 87.88% sensitivity and around 77% specificity.

Amplified material comprised TCR beta CDR3 regions derived from RNA transcripts. In the first round, RT-PCR was carried out with HTBI primers, and a multiplex PCR formed the second round. Each CDR3 protein is one row after TCRdb ran MiXCR on the multiplex PCR reads. Seen here are roughly 400,000 distinct CDR3 sequences, roughly 15% observed once, and the top ten hold roughly 7%. As for this clonotype: The antigen is unknown.

V dropped 6 bases and J dropped 0 bases, with 11 bases sitting between them. CDR3 length: 14 amino acids. Looked up from germline, CDR1 is MDHEN and CDR2 is SYDVKM. Stable hyperthyroidism was defined by absence of ophthalmopathy within 18 months of follow-up. Hyperthyroidism patients had new diagnoses, durations under 2 months, and ages of 18 to 65. The TCR originated in a woman under 30 with stable Graves' hyperthyroidism. The specimen was peripheral blood. The V gene is TRBV28, the J gene TRBJ1-2; D is ambiguous. The CDR3 region has the DNA TGTGCCAGCAGGTCGGTCGGGGCTAACTATGGCTACACCTTC. It yields the protein CASRSVGANYGYTF.